This is a list of T cell receptor beta chains from one sample in a study of cytomegalovirus exposure and HLA in healthy donors. Clones were sequenced by immunoSEQ multiplex PCR, and TCRdb holds only the in-frame ones, with some missing. The table includes 95,000 to 100,000 clones, 65% to 85% detected once. The specimen sequenced was PBMCs. The receptors shown here come from a man over 45 in good health and CMV-seronegative. Each CDR3 is given with its conserved first and last residue. D genes are given only for firm matches. The size of a clone is reported for some rows only, either as once, few or many, or as a class for expanded clones.

size	length	J	D	V	CDR3	DNA
-	15	TRBJ1-5	-	TRBV28	CASSLTVDASQPQHF	TGTGCCAGCAGTTTGACAGTAGACGCGAGTCAGCCCCAGCATTTT
-	12	TRBJ2-7	-	TRBV30	CAWNSGTYEQYF	TGTGCCTGGAACAGCGGAACCTACGAGCAGTACTTC
-	15	TRBJ1-5	-	TRBV5-6	CASSRWDTPGQPQHF	TGTGCCAGCAGTCGCTGGGACACGCCTGGGCAGCCCCAGCATTTT
-	14	TRBJ2-1	-	TRBV28	CASSLSVSSHEQFF	TGTGCCAGCAGTTTATCGGTGAGCTCGCATGAGCAGTTCTTC
few	12	TRBJ2-1	-	TRBV7-8	CASSLIAGKQFF	TGTGCCAGCAGCTTAATTGCAGGAAAGCAGTTCTTC
-	18	TRBJ2-7	-	TRBV4-1	CASSQERTGVKGSYEQYF	TGCGCCAGCAGCCAAGAAAGGACTGGGGTGAAGGGCTCCTACGAGCAGTACTTC
-	15	TRBJ2-7	TRBD2	TRBV5-1	CASSLGTSGAYEQYF	TGCGCCAGCAGCTTGGGTACTAGCGGGGCCTACGAGCAGTACTTC
-	15	TRBJ2-5	TRBD1	TRBV18	CASSPGGQGVETQYF	TGTGCCAGCTCACCTGGGGGACAGGGCGTAGAGACCCAGTACTTC
-	13	TRBJ2-1	TRBD2	TRBV30	CAWRSTGTREQFF	TGTGCCTGGAGATCTACAGGGACTAGGGAGCAGTTCTTC
-	16	TRBJ1-4	TRBD1	TRBV7-8	CASSRQGARLNEKLFF	TGTGCCAGCAGCCGTCAGGGGGCGAGACTGAATGAAAAACTGTTTTTT
-	16	TRBJ2-4	-	TRBV27	CASSLWTGLSGSIQYF	TGTGCCAGCAGTTTATGGACCGGACTCTCGGGGAGCATTCAGTACTTC
few	19	TRBJ2-2	TRBD2	TRBV4-2	CASSQRLAGGLVFTGELFF	TGTGCCAGCAGCCAACGACTAGCGGGGGGCCTGGTGTTCACCGGGGAGCTGTTTTTT
once	17	TRBJ2-2	TRBD2	TRBV4-3	CASSRRLAGGRTGELFF	TGCGCCAGCAGCCGCCGACTAGCGGGAGGGCGCACCGGGGAGCTGTTTTTT
-	14	TRBJ1-4	-	TRBV9	CASSTGSTNEKLFF	TGTGCCAGCAGCACAGGGTCAACTAATGAAAAACTGTTTTTT
-	16	TRBJ2-1	TRBD2	TRBV27	CAIPERGGRQDNEQFF	TGTGCCATCCCCGAGCGGGGGGGCCGGCAAGACAATGAGCAGTTCTTC
-	10	TRBJ2-5	-	TRBV2	CARDQETQYF	TGTGCCCGAGACCAAGAGACCCAGTACTTC
once	12	TRBJ2-1	TRBD2	TRBV14	CASSSQRGGPFF	TGTGCCAGCAGCTCCCAGCGGGGGGGCCCGTTCTTC
few	15	TRBJ1-6	-	TRBV30	CAWSVRGVWDSPLHF	TGTGCCTGGAGTGTACGGGGGGTCTGGGATTCACCCCTCCACTTT
-	14	TRBJ2-1	TRBD2	TRBV4-2	CASSQLAGYNEQFF	TGTGCCAGCAGCCAACTAGCGGGTTACAATGAGCAGTTCTTC
-	16	TRBJ2-7	TRBD2	TRBV2	CASSPHRSGMGDEQYF	TGTGCCAGCAGTCCGCATCGTAGCGGGATGGGGGACGAGCAGTACTTC
-	13	TRBJ2-7	-	TRBV6-6	CASSFGGGYEQYF	TGTGCCAGCAGCTTTGGGGGAGGCTACGAGCAGTACTTC
-	13	TRBJ1-1	-	TRBV7-6	CASSQSKNTEAFF	TGTGCCAGCAGCCAGTCCAAGAACACTGAAGCTTTCTTT
-	16	TRBJ2-2	TRBD2	TRBV7-9	CASSPTSGEGSGELFF	TGTGCCAGCAGCCCAACTAGCGGTGAAGGATCCGGGGAGCTGTTTTTT
-	15	TRBJ2-3	TRBD2	TRBV7-3	CASSWSGAGGDTQYF	TGTGCCAGCAGCTGGAGCGGGGCGGGTGGGGATACGCAGTATTTT
-	15	TRBJ1-3	TRBD1	TRBV9	CASSGQGNSGNTIYF	TGTGCCAGCAGCGGACAGGGGAACTCTGGAAACACCATATATTTT
-	15	TRBJ2-1	TRBD2	TRBV27	CASSKTGTSGTEQFF	TGTGCCAGCAGTAAGACAGGGACTAGCGGGACTGAGCAGTTCTTC
-	13	TRBJ2-5	-	TRBV9	CASSDSLAETQYF	TGTGCCAGCAGCGATTCTTTGGCCGAGACCCAGTACTTC
-	18	TRBJ1-3	TRBD1	TRBV28	CASVFDRFFDRAGNTIYF	TGTGCCAGCGTATTCGATCGGTTTTTTGACAGGGCTGGAAACACCATATATTTT
-	14	TRBJ1-5	-	TRBV7-8	CASSLTGSNQPQHF	TGTGCCAGCAGCTTAACAGGTAGCAATCAGCCCCAGCATTTT
-	16	TRBJ2-7	TRBD1	TRBV18	CASSPPYGTGTREQYF	TGTGCCAGCTCACCACCGTATGGGACAGGGACCAGGGAGCAGTACTTC
-	13	TRBJ2-7	TRBD1	TRBV30	CAWSKGQLYEQYF	TGTGCCTGGAGCAAGGGACAGCTCTACGAGCAGTACTTC
once	14	TRBJ1-2	-	TRBV6-5	CATEVSGKEGSYTF	TGTGCCACCGAGGTGTCAGGGAAGGAGGGTAGCTACACCTTC
few	18	TRBJ2-3	TRBD2	TRBV28	CASSLRGTSGGVTDTQYF	TGTGCCAGCAGTTTAAGGGGGACTAGCGGGGGGGTGACAGATACGCAGTATTTT
-	13	TRBJ2-7	-	TRBV30	CAWSVGLLDEQYF	TGTGCCTGGAGTGTAGGACTGCTTGACGAGCAGTACTTC
-	14	TRBJ1-5	TRBD1	TRBV27	CASTGTGGDQPQHF	TGTGCCAGCACAGGGACAGGGGGCGATCAGCCCCAGCATTTT
-	12	TRBJ1-1	-	TRBV6-5	CASTPGNTEAFF	TGTGCCAGCACCCCAGGGAACACTGAAGCTTTCTTT
few	11	TRBJ1-1	-	TRBV7-9	CASSLQTEAFF	TGTGCCAGCAGCTTGCAGACTGAAGCTTTCTTT
-	15	TRBJ2-1	TRBD2	TRBV7-3	CASSLSGSPYNEQFF	TGTGCCAGCAGCTTGAGCGGGAGTCCCTACAATGAGCAGTTCTTC
-	14	TRBJ2-7	TRBD1	TRBV2	CASRYRGSSYEQYF	TGTGCCAGCAGGTACAGGGGGAGCTCCTACGAGCAGTACTTC
-	17	TRBJ1-6	TRBD1	TRBV30	CAWSPLDPGQNISPLHF	TGTGCCTGGAGCCCGTTAGATCCGGGACAGAATATTTCACCCCTCCACTTT
few	13	TRBJ1-6	-	TRBV2	CASRLQYNSPLHF	TGTGCCAGCAGATTACAGTACAATTCACCCCTCCACTTT
once	15	TRBJ2-1	TRBD2	TRBV6-5	CASRQRPSGDNEQFF	TGTGCCAGCAGACAACGGCCTAGCGGAGACAATGAGCAGTTCTTC
-	17	TRBJ2-5	TRBD2	TRBV11-2	CASSPRGGSLRQETQYF	TGTGCCAGCAGCCCCCGGGGGGGGTCCCTGCGGCAAGAGACCCAGTACTTC
few	15	TRBJ2-1	-	TRBV30	CAWSVGTRSSNEQFF	TGTGCCTGGAGTGTAGGGACTCGTTCGTCCAATGAGCAGTTCTTC
once	14	TRBJ2-5	-	TRBV29-1	CSVLPGVPAETQYF	TGCAGCGTCCTCCCAGGGGTCCCCGCAGAGACCCAGTACTTC
few	11	TRBJ2-3	-	TRBV5-4	CASSAADTQYF	TGTGCCAGCAGCGCGGCAGATACGCAGTATTTT
-	16	TRBJ2-2	TRBD1	TRBV18	CASSPGQGPNTGELFF	TGTGCCAGCTCACCGGGACAGGGGCCGAACACCGGGGAGCTGTTTTTT